Sequencing of this T cell receptor (beta chain) was carried out in a study of chemoradiotherapy in HPV16-positive cancers. Broader study findings: For HPV16-positive patients, expanding HPV-responsive T cells associated with longer recurrence-free survival.

With regard to this clone: Its cognate antigen is unknown.

Profiling relied on immunoSEQ multiplex PCR, and the TCRdb table lists in-frame clones only, not all of them. The repertoire has approximately 3,200 clones, just under 95% of them found once; the top ten carry roughly 2%. Germline V gene sequence: CDR1 SGHDT, CDR2 YYEEEE. V lost 4 bases to trimming and J lost 4 bases; unmatched junction nucleotides: 6. This CDR3 is built from 16 residues. Repeated repertoire sampling spanned the course of chemoradiotherapy. The origin of this receptor is a human donor with HPV-associated anogenital cancer. This material was obtained from a patient who underwent chemoradiotherapy. V usage is TRBV5-6 and J usage is TRBJ2-3, with TRBD2 matching 13 bases. The CDR3 DNA is TGTGCCAGCAGCGGACCGGGACTAGCGGGATCAGATACGCAGTATTTT. The encoded protein is CASSGPGLAGSDTQYF.